This T cell receptor beta chain was recovered during a study of OX40 agonist ivuxolimab in advanced cancers. Some clones are missing from TCRdb's copy, which holds only in-frame ones; the method was immunoSEQ multiplex PCR. Of tens of thousands of clones listed, about 91% are singletons. The V gene end was trimmed by 8 bases and the J gene end by 5 bases; junction bases not matched to a gene: 9. The CDR3 runs 14 residues. Germline V lookup: CDR1 SNHLY, CDR2 FYNNEI. This TCR derives from an adult with an advanced solid tumor such as melanoma, head and neck, liver or kidney cancer. This specimen consisted of CD4+ or CD8+ T cells sorted from blood, obtained in a trial of the OX40 agonist ivuxolimab. This chain joins TRBV2 and TRBJ2-5; 9 bases align to TRBD1. In DNA form, the CDR3 reads TGTGCCAGCGGAGTACAGGGGGCGTTTGAGACCCAGTACTTC. It translates to CASGVQGAFETQYF. Full variable domain (outside the CDR3, taken from reference TRBV2 and TRBJ2-5): EPEVTQTPSHQVTQMGQEVILRCVPISNHLYFYWYRQILGQKVEFLVSFYNNEISEKSEIFDDQFSVERPDGSNFTLKIRSTKLEDSAMYFCASGVQGAFETQYFGPGTRLLVL.